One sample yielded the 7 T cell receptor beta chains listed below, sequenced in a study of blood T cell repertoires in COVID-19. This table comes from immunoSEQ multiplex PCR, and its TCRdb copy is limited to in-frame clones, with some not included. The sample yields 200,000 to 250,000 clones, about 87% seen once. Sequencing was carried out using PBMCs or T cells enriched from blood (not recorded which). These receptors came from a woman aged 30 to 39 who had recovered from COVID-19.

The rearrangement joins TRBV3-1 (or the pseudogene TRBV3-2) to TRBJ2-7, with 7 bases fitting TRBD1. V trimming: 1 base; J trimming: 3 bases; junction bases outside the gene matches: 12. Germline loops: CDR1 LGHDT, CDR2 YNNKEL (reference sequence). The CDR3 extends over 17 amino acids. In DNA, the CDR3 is TGTGCCAGCAGCCAAGTAAAAGGAGACAGGGCCATCTACGAGCAGTACTTC. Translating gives CASSQVKGDRAIYEQYF.

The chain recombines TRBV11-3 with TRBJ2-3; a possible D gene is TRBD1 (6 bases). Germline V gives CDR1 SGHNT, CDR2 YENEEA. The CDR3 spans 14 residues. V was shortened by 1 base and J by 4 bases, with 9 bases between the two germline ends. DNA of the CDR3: TGTGCCAGCAGCTTAGGTGGGGGCTCAGATACGCAGTATTTT. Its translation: CASSLGGGSDTQYF.

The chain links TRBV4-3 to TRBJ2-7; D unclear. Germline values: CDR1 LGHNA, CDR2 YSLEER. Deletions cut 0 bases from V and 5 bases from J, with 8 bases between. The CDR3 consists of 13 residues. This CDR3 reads CASSQEAHHEQYF. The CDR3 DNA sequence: TGCGCCAGCAGCCAAGAGGCCCATCACGAGCAGTACTTC.

CDR3 nucleotides: TGTGCCAGCAGCTTAGGCTATGGACAGGGGTACGAGCAGTACTTC. Its translation is CASSLGYGQGYEQYF. The chain recombines TRBV11-2 with TRBJ2-7; TRBD1 aligns across 9 bases. Germline lookup yields CDR1 SGHAT and CDR2 FQNNGV. The CDR3 length is 15 residues. V lost 1 base, J lost 4 bases, and 5 bases stayed unmatched.

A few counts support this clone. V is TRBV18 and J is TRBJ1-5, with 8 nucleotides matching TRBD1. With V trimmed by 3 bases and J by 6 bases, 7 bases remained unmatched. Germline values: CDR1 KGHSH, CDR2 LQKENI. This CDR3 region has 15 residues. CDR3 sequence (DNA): TGTGCCAGCTCACCTTCTACAGGGGGAATTCAGCCCCAGCATTTT. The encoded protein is CASSPSTGGIQPQHF.

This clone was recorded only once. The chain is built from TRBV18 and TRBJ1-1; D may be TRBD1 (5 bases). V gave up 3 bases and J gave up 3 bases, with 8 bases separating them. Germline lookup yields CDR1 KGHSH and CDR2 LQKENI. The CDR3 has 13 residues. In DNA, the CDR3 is TGTGCCAGCTCACCGCGGGGGGACACTGAAGCTTTCTTT. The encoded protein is CASSPRGDTEAFF.

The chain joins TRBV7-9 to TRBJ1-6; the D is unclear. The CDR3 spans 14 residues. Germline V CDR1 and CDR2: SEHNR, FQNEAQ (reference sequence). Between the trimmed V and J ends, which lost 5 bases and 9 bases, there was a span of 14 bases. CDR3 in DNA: TGTGCCAGCAGCACTGGAGGGTATGGTTCACCCCTCCACTTT. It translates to CASSTGGYGSPLHF.